The sequence of this T cell receptor beta chain was determined in a study of blood T cell repertoires in COVID-19. Background on the study: Spain, Italy and the United States supplied samples that represented acute and convalescent COVID-19. In each case, the material was cDNA or gDNA derived from T cells, B-cell-depleted T cells, or PBMCs.

Original handling: Amplifying reference gene primers gave estimates of nucleated cell counts. The assay was immunoSEQ multiplex PCR, and TCRdb's table has in-frame clones only and misses some. The V and J calls and clone size are taken from that table; D and trimming were inferred from the DNA. The repertoire includes around 100,000 clones, about 84% of them detected once, and around 13% sits in the top ten. This clonotype originated in a human donor in a cohort sampled during active COVID-19. The sequenced sample consisted of peripheral blood.

CDR3 region: CASSPPTGVLGYTF. CDR3 in DNA: TGTGCCAGCAGCCCACCGACAGGGGTATTAGGCTACACCTTC. The V and J genes are TRBV11-2 and TRBJ1-2, with 8 bases identical to TRBD1. Germline CDR1 reads SGHAT; CDR2 reads FQNNGV. Trimming took 5 bases from V and 8 from J; bases not matched to a gene: 10. The CDR3 is 14 amino acids.